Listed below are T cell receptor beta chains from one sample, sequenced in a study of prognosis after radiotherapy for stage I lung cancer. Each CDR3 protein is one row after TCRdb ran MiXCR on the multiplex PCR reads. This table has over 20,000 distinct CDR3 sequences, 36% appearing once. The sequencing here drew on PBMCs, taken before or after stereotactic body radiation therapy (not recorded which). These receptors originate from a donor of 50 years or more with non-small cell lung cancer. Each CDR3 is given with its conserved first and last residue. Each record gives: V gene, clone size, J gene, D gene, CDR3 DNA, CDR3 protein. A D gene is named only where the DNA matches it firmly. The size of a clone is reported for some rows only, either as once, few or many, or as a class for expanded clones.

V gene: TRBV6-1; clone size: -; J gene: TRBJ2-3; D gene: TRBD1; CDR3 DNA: TGTGCCAGCAGTGAAGGACAGGGGGCTACAGATACGCAGTATTTT; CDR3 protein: CASSEGQGATDTQYF
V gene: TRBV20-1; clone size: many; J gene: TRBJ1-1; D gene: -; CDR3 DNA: TGCAGTGCTGCCCCCCCTGGGGGGTACACTGAAGCTTTCTTT; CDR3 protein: CSAAPPGGYTEAFF
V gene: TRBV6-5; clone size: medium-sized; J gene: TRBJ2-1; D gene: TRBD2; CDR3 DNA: TGTGCCAGCAGTTACGCGGGAGGGTCAGATGAGCAGTTCTTC; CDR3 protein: CASSYAGGSDEQFF
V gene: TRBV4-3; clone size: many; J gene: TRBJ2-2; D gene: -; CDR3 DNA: TGCGCCAGCAGCCAAGATACCGGGAACACCGGGGAGCTGTTTTTT; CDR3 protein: CASSQDTGNTGELFF
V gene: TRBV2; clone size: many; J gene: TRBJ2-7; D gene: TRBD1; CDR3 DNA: TGTGCCAGCAGTTTCGGGGACAGCTCCTACGAGCAGTACTTC; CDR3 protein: CASSFGDSSYEQYF
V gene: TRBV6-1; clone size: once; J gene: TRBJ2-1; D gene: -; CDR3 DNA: TGTGCCAGCATCCCTGGGCTGTCCTGGGGGGGCCCGGATGAGCAGTTCTTC; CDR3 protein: CASIPGLSWGGPDEQFF
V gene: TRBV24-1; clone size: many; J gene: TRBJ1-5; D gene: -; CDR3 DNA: TGTGCCACCAGTGACCCCGGGACAACCGATAGCAATCAGCCCCAGCATTTT; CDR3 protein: CATSDPGTTDSNQPQHF
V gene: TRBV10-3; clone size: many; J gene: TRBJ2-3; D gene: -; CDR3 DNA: TGTGCCATCAGTGAACAGACAGATACGCAGTATTTT; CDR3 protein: CAISEQTDTQYF
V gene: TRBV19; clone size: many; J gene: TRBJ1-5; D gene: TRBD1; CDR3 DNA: TGTGCCAGTAGTCGCCGGGACAGTAATCAGCCCCAGCATTTT; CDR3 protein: CASSRRDSNQPQHF
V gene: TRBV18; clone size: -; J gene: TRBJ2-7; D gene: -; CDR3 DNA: TGTGCCAGCTCACCAAGGGTGGCTGACGAGCAGTACTTC; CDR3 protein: CASSPRVADEQYF
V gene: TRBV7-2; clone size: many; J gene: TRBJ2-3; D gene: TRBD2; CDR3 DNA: TGTGCCAGCAGCTCCGACAGCAGCGGGAGCTACACAGATACGCAGTATTTT; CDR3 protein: CASSSDSSGSYTDTQYF
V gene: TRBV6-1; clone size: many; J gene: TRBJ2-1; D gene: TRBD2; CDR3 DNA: TGTGCCAGCAGATCCACTAGCGGGAGGGCCGCGGGGGGTTACAATGAGCAGTTCTTC; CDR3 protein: CASRSTSGRAAGGYNEQFF
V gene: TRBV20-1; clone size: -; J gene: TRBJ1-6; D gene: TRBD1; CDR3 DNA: TGCAGTGCCTCCGGGACAGGGAGTTCACCCCTCCACTTT; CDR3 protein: CSASGTGSSPLHF
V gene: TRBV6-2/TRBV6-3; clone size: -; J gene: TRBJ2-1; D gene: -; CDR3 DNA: TGTGCCAGCAGTTACCTTATCGGTAGAGCTGGATCCTACAATGAGCAGTTCTTC; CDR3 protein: CASSYLIGRAGSYNEQFF
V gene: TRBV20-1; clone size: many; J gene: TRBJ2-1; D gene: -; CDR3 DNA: TGCAGTGCTAGAGTCACCGACAGCAATGAGCAGTTCTTC; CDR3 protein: CSARVTDSNEQFF
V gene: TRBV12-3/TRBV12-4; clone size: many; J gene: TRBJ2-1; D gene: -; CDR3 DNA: TGTGCCAGCAGTTCGCGGACGTGGGCAAACTCCTACAATGAGCAGTTCTTC; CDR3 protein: CASSSRTWANSYNEQFF
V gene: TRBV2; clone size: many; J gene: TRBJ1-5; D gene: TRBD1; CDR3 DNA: TGTGCCAGCAGTGGAGGGGTGGGGGACAGGGACCAGCCCCAGCATTTT; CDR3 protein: CASSGGVGDRDQPQHF
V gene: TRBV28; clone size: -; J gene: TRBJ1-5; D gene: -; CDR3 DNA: TGTGCCAGCAGCGAACAGGTCCCGGGGGAGCCCCAGCATTTT; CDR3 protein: CASSEQVPGEPQHF
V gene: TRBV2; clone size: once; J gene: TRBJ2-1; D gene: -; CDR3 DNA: TGTGCCAGCAGTGAGGCCCTGAGGGTAGCGCAGTTCTTC; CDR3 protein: CASSEALRVAQFF
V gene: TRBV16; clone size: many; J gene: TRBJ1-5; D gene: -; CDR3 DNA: TGTGCCAGCAGCCCTGGGGGCGTCTATAGCAATCAGCCCCAGCATTTT; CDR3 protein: CASSPGGVYSNQPQHF
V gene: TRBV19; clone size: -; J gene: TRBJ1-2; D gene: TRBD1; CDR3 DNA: TGTGCCAGTAGCGTGACAGGGCCCTATGGCTACACCTTC; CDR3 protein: CASSVTGPYGYTF
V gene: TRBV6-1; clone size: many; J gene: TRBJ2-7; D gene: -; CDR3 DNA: TGTGCCAGCAGTCCCCGGGACACCTACGAGCAGTACTTC; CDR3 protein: CASSPRDTYEQYF
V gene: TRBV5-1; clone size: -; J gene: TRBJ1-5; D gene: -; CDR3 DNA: TGCGCCAGCAGCAACCGGGGTAAATGGGAGCGACAGCCCCAGCATTTT; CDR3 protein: CASSNRGKWERQPQHF
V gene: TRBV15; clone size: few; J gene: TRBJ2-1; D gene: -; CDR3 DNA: TGTGCCACGAGAGACAATGGGACGCCGGGCTGTGAGCAGTTCTTC; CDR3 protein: CATRDNGTPGCEQFF
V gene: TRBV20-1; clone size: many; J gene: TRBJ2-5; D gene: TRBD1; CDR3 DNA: TGCAGTGCTAGAGATCGGGTCAGGGGGCAAGAGACCCAGTACTTC; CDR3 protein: CSARDRVRGQETQYF
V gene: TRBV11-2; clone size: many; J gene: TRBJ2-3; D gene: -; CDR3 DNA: TGTGCCAGCAGCCTCCGACGGGACAGCACAGATACGCAGTATTTT; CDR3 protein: CASSLRRDSTDTQYF
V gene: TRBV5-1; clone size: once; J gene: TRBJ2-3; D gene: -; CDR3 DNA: TGCGCCAGCAGCTTGGAGGGCAAAGGGACAGATACGCAGTATTTT; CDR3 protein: CASSLEGKGTDTQYF
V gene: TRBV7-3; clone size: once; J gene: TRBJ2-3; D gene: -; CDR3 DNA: TGTGCCAGCATCTCCAGACTCGTAGATACGCAGTATTTT; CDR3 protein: CASISRLVDTQYF
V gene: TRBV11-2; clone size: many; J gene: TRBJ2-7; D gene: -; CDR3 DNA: TGTGCCAGCAGCACCTACTACGAGCAGTACTTC; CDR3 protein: CASSTYYEQYF
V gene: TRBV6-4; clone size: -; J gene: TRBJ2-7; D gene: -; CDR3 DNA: TGTGCCATCAGCCCCCCATGTTACAGACTGTACGAGCAGTACTTC; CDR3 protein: CAISPPCYRLYEQYF
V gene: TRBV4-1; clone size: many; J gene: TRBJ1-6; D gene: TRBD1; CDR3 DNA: TGCGCCAGCAGCCAAGAAAGACAGGGAATGGGATCACCCCTCCACTTT; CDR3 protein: CASSQERQGMGSPLHF
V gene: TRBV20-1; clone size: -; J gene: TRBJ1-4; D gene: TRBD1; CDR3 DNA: TGCAGTGCCCTACATGCCGGGACAGGGGATGAAAAACTGTTTTTT; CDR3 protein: CSALHAGTGDEKLFF
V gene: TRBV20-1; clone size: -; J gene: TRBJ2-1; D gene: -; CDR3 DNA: TGCAGTGCTAGAGATGTCGGATTATACAATGAGCAGTTCTTC; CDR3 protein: CSARDVGLYNEQFF
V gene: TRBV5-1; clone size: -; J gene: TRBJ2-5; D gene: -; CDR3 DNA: TGCGCCAGCAGCTCCTGGAACCCACAAGAGACCCAGTACTTC; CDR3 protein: CASSSWNPQETQYF